This T cell receptor (beta chain) was found in a study of blood T cell repertoires in COVID-19. Study-wide context: The samples span acute and convalescent COVID-19 from the United States, Italy and Spain. From T cells, B-cell-depleted T cells, or PBMCs came the material, which was cDNA or gDNA.

The junction had 13 bases not matched to a gene; V was cut back by 4 bases and J by 5 bases. The CDR3 covers 16 residues. CDR1 SGHNT and CDR2 YYREEE come from the germline V gene (reference sequence). Participants reported their clinical history, and cohort assignment relied on those reports. Original methodology: Amplified reference gene primers provided the basis for estimating nucleated cell counts. Method: immunoSEQ multiplex PCR; TCRdb's copy keeps in-frame clones and lacks some. V, J and clone size were drawn from that table, and D and trimming were deduced from the DNA. The sample records 200,000 to 300,000 clones, approximately 89% being singletons. The count of this clone is one.

The receptor's source is a young woman who had recovered from COVID-19. The material sequenced was PBMCs or T cells enriched from blood (not recorded which). The chain couples TRBV5-4 to TRBJ2-3; 7 nucleotides agree with TRBD1. CDR3 amino acids: CASSPITGDAGDTQYF. In DNA, the CDR3 is TGTGCCAGCAGCCCAATTACAGGGGATGCAGGAGATACGCAGTATTTT.